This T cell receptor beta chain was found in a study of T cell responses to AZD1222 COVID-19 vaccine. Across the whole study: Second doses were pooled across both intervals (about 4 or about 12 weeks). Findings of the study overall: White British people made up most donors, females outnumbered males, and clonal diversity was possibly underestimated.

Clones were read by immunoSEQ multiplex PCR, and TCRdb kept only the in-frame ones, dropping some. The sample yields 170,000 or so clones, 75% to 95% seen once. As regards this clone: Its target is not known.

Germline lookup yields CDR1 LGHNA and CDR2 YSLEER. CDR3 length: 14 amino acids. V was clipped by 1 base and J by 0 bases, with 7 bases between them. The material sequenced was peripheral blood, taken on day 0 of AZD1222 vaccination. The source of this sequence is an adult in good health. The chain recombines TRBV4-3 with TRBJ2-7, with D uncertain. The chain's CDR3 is CASSQGMVSYEQYF. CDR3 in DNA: TGCGCCAGCAGCCAAGGAATGGTCTCCTACGAGCAGTACTTC.